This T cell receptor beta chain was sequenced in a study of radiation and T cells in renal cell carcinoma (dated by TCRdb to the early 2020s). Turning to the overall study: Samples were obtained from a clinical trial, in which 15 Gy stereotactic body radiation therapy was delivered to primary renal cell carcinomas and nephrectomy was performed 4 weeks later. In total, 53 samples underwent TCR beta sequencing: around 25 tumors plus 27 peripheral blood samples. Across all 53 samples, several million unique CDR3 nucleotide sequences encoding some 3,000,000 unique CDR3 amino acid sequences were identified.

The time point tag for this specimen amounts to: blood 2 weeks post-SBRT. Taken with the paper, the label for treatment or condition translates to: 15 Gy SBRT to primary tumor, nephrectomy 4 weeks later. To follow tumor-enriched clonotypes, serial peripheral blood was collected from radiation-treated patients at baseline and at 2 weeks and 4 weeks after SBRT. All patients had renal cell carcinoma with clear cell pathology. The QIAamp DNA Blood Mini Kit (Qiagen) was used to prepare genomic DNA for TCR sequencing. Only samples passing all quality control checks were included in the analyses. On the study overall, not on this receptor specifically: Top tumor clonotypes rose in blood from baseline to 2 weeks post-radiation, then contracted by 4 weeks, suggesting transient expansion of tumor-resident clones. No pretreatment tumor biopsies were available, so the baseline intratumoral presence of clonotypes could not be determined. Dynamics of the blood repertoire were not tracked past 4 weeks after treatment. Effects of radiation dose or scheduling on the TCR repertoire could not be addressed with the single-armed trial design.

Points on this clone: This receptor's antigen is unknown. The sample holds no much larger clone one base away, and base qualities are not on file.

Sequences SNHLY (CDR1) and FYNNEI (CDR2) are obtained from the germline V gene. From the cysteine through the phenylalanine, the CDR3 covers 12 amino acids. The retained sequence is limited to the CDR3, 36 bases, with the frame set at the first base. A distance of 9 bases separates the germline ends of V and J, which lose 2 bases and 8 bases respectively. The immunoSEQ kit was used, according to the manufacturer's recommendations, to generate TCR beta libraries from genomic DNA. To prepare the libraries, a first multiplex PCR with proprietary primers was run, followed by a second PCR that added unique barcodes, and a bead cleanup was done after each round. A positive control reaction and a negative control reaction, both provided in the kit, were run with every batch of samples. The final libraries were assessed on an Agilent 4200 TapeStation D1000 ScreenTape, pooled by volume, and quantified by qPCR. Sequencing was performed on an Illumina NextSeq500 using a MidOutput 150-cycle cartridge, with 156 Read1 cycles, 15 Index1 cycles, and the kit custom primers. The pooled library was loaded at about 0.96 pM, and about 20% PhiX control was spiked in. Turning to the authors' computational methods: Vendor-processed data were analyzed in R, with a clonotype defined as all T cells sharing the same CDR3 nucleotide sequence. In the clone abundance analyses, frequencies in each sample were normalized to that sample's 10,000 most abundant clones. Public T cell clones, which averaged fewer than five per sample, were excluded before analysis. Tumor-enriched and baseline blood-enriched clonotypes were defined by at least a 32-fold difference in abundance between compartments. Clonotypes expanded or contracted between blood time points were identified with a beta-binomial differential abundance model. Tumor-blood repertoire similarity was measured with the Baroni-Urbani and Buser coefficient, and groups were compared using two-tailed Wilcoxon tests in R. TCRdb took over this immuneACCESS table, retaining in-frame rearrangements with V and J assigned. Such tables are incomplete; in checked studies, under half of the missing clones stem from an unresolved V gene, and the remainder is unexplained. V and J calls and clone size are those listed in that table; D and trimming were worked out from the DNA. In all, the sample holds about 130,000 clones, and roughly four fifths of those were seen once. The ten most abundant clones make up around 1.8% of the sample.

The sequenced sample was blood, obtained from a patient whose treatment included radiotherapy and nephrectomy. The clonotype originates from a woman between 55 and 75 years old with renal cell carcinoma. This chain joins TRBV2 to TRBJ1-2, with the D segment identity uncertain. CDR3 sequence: CASSETRAGYTF. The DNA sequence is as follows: TGTGCCAGCAGTGAAACTCGAGCAGGCTACACCTTC.